Presented here are 9 T cell receptor beta chains from one specimen sequenced in a study of blood T cell repertoires in COVID-19. Sequenced by immunoSEQ multiplex PCR; TCRdb stores in-frame clones only, minus some. The table includes approximately 70,000 clones, 80% detected once. The sample was peripheral blood. Source of these receptors: a man between 65 and 85 years old who had recovered from COVID-19.

The sample holds a few counts of this clone. CDR3 sequence (DNA): TGTGCCAGCAGCTTAGAAGCGAACACTGAAGCTTTCTTT. Encoded protein: CASSLEANTEAFF. The chain recombines TRBV11-3 with TRBJ1-1; D is undetermined. Trimming took off 0 bases at V and 1 base at J, with 3 bases between the two ends. The CDR3 loop spans 13 amino acids. Germline V gene sequence: CDR1 SGHNT, CDR2 YENEEA.

This clone was observed once. The V and J genes are TRBV6-2 or TRBV6-3 and TRBJ2-7, with a weak D call TRBD1 (8 bases). CDR3 size: 17 residues. Between the trimmed V and J ends, which lost 2 bases and 2 bases, there was a span of 19 bases. Germline assignment: CDR1 MNHEY and CDR2 SVGEGT. CDR3 DNA: TGTGCCAGCAGTTACGACCCGGACAGGGAGGGTGCCTACGAGCAGTACTTC. Its protein is CASSYDPDREGAYEQYF.

In its sample, this clone was seen a few times. The chain carries TRBV5-1 and TRBJ2-3; maybe TRBD2 (7 bases). V lost 3 bases and J 0 bases, leaving 14 bases between the germline ends. Looked up from germline, CDR1 is SGHRS and CDR2 is YFSETQ. This CDR3 is 16 amino acids long. The CDR3 region has the DNA TGCGCCAGCAGCTGGGAGGGGGACCCGAGCACAGATACGCAGTATTTT. Translating it yields CASSWEGDPSTDTQYF.

As regards this clone: Other DNA variants within this sample encode the same CDR3. V usage is TRBV7-2 and J usage is TRBJ2-2, with D tentatively TRBD2 (5 bases). Trimming shortened V by 3 bases and J by 6 bases, and 8 bases separated the two germline ends. Germline V gene data show CDR1 as SGHTA and CDR2 as FQGNSA. CDR3 length: 13 amino acids. The CDR3 DNA reads as TGTGCCAGCAGCTTCAGCGGTGCCGGGGAGCTGTTTTTT. It translates to CASSFSGAGELFF.

The rearrangement links TRBV7-3 to TRBJ2-5; a weak D match, TRBD2 (7 bases). The germline gives CDR1 SGHTA, CDR2 FQGTGA. The CDR3 has 15 amino acids. V was trimmed by 5 bases and J by 5 bases, leaving 18 bases between them. The CDR3 reads CASSPEGGAGETQYF. The DNA for the CDR3 is TGTGCCAGCAGCCCGGAGGGGGGGGCCGGTGAGACCCAGTACTTC.

This clone was seen once. The CDR3 is CASSQLGRDRITF. The CDR3 coding sequence is TGTGCCAGCAGCCAACTCGGGCGGGACAGGATAACCTTC. This chain connects TRBV4-2 to TRBJ1-2; 8 bases align to TRBD1. CDR1 is LGHNA and CDR2 is YNFKEQ in the germline V gene. The J segment lost 14 bases and the V segment lost 2 bases, leaving 10 bases of the junction unmatched. CDR3 length equals 13 residues.

The chain is built from TRBV5-1 and TRBJ2-1; a weak D match, TRBD2 (6 bases). V gave up 3 bases and J gave up 1 base, with 17 bases separating them. The CDR3 loop spans 17 amino acids. Germline values: CDR1 SGHRS, CDR2 YFSETQ. The CDR3 DNA follows: TGCGCCAGCAGCTGGGGGGTAGCCTTGCGGTCCTACAATGAGCAGTTCTTC. It specifies CASSWGVALRSYNEQFF. The complete variable domain, with remaining parts taken from reference TRBV5-1 and TRBJ2-1, reads KAGVTQTPRYLIKTRGQQVTLSCSPISGHRSVSWYQQTPGQGLQFLFEYFSETQRNKGNFPGRFSGRQFSNSRSEMNVSTLELGDSALYLCASSWGVALRSYNEQFFGPGTRLTVL.

V gene TRBV14 combines with J gene TRBJ1-2; D remains unclear. The CDR3 has 15 amino acids. CDR1 and CDR2 from the germline V gene are SGHDN and FVKESK. V lost 1 base and J lost 8, with 17 bases in between. Here the CDR3 DNA reads TGTGCCAGCAGCCAAGTCACGGGTGAGGTGAAAGGCTACACCTTC. This gives the protein CASSQVTGEVKGYTF. Together with reference TRBV14 and TRBJ1-2, the CDR3 gives the full variable domain: EAGVTQFPSHSVIEKGQTVTLRCDPISGHDNLYWYRRVMGKEIKFLLHFVKESKQDESGMPNNRFLAERTGGTYSTLKVQPAELEDSGVYFCASSQVTGEVKGYTFGSGTRLTVV.

This rearrangement joins TRBV19 to TRBJ1-5; 7 positions agree with TRBD1. The germline gives CDR1 LNHDA, CDR2 SQIVND (reference sequence). This CDR3 has 16 amino acids. The ends lost 7 bases at V and 0 bases at J; junction bases unmatched: 9. CDR3 residues: CASTGQVGYSNQPQHF. The CDR3 DNA is TGTGCCAGTACCGGACAGGTCGGATATAGCAATCAGCCCCAGCATTTT.